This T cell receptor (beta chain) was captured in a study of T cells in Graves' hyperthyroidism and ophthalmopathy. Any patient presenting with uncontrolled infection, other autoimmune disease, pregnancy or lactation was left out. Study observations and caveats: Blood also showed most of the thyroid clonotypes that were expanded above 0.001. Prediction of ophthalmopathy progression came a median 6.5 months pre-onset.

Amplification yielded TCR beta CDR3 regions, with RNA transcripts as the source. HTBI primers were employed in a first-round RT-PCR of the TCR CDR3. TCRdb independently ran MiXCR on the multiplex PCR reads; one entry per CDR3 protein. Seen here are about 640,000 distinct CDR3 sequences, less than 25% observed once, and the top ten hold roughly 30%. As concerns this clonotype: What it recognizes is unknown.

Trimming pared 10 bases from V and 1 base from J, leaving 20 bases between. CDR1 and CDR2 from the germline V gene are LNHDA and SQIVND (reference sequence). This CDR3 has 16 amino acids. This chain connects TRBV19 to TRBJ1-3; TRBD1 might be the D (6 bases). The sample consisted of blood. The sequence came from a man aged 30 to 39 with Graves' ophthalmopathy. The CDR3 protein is CATTGSGAQSGNTIYF. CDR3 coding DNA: TGTGCCACCACAGGGAGCGGTGCCCAATCTGGAAACACCATATATTTT.